This paragraph reports one T cell receptor beta chain. In the source study's methods: Amplification of reference gene primers provided the estimated nucleated cell counts. Libraries were prepared by immunoSEQ multiplex PCR; TCRdb keeps only in-frame clonotypes and omits some of them. That table supplies the V and J calls and clone size; D and trimming were determined from the DNA. The data show about 72,000 clones, about nine tenths seen once. The data belong to a study of blood T cell repertoires in COVID-19. Study summary: The cDNA or gDNA used as material had been derived from T cells, B-cell-depleted T cells, or PBMCs.

Germline lookup yields CDR1 LNHNV and CDR2 YYDKDF (reference sequence). J was trimmed by 5 bases and V by 3 bases; bases with no gene match: 7. The CDR3 is 16 amino acids. V and J are TRBV15 and TRBJ2-1; 10 nucleotides line up with TRBD2. The sequenced sample consisted of peripheral blood. The receptor was derived from a man between 65 and 79 years old with active or convalescent COVID-19. The CDR3 nucleotides read TGTGCCACCAGCAGGTCCGGGACTAGCGTTAACAATGAGCAGTTCTTC. Protein sequence: CATSRSGTSVNNEQFF.